This paragraph reports one T cell receptor beta chain. No cognate antigen has been identified for it. Per-base qualities were not stored, and no clone one base away is much larger. These data belong to a study of CD8 T cells in ankylosing spondylitis (dated by TCRdb to 2015 to 2018). Regarding the complete study: The study profiled T cell receptor beta repertoires in healthy donors and ankylosing spondylitis patients to find disease-linked TCR variants. Peripheral blood samples were taken, and synovial fluid was additionally collected from ankylosing spondylitis patients. In total, the full study cohort was made up of roughly 100 healthy donors and 25 ankylosing spondylitis patients. Findings and caveats that apply to the study as a whole: A TCR beta motif made up of several highly homologous amino acid variants appeared to be characteristic of blood from ankylosing spondylitis patients. In peripheral blood, the disease-linked clones were found at relatively low frequencies and had a CD8+ phenotype. Some TCR beta motif variants had previously been reported in synovial fluid and blood of reactive arthritis patients, which suggested common disease-initiation mechanisms. Significant enrichment of the disease-linked clones was reported in matched synovial fluid samples from ankylosing spondylitis patients.

Sequenced using an Illumina HiSeq 2500. Quantitative 5'-RACE with molecular barcodes was used to prepare TCR beta libraries. In the paper's pipeline: Disease-linked TCR variants were identified with a new computational method built on a probabilistic model of VDJ rearrangement. Clones were called with MiXCR by TCRdb after fastp trimmed the public reads at Q25, and only in-frame beta chains were retained. Each CDR3 protein gets just one entry, which takes the most common genes and DNA from the rows behind it. These V and J calls derive from TCRdb rather than the authors' analysis. The sample profile shows roughly 700,000 distinct CDR3 sequences; 15% to 20% of them were found once. The ten biggest clones cover 15% to 20% of the sample. Trimming takes 2 bases off V and 4 bases off J; junction bases not matched to a gene: 19. CDR1 and CDR2 are drawn from the germline V gene: SQVTM, ANQGSEA. From the cysteine through the phenylalanine, the CDR3 covers 20 amino acids. The read is trimmed to its CDR3 DNA, 60 bases read in frame from base 1.

The chain is assembled from TRBV29-1 and TRBJ2-7; a stretch of 14 junction bases matches TRBD2. This sequence originates from a male donor with ankylosing spondylitis. Input material: blood, either unsorted or a sorted T cell fraction (not recorded which). The CDR3: CSVENIWEETSGRAEYEQYF. The sequence in DNA is TGCAGCGTTGAAAATATCTGGGAGGAGACTAGCGGGAGGGCCGAGTACGAGCAGTACTTC.